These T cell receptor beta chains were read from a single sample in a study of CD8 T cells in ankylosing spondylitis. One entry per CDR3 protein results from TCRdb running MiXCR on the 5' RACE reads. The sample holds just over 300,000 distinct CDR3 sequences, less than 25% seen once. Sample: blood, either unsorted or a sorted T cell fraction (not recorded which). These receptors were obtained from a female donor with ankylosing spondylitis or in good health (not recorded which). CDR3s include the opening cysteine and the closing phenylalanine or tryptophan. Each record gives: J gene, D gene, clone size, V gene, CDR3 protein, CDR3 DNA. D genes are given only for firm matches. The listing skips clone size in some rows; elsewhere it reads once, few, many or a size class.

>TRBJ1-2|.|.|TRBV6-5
CASWDGGYTF
TGTGCCAGCTGGGACGGTGGCTACACCTTC
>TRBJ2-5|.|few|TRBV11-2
CASSPSFRGPQQTQYF
TGTGCCAGCAGTCCATCCTTCAGGGGTCCGCAACAGACCCAGTACTTC
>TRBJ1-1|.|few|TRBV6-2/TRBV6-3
CASSLIGNTEAFF
TGTGCCAGCAGTTTAATCGGGAACACTGAAGCTTTCTTT
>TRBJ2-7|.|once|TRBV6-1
CASSRDPPSYEQYF
TGTGCCAGCTCGAGGGACCCTCCGAGCTACGAGCAGTACTTC
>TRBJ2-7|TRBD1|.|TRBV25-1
CASRGQPHEQYF
TGTGCCAGCAGGGGACAGCCCCACGAGCAGTACTTC
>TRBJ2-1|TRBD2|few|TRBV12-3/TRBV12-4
CASSLTTSGRNEQFF
TGTGCCAGCAGCTTAACGACTAGCGGGAGAAATGAGCAGTTCTTC
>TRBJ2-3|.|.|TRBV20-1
CSARDPGLTDTQYF
TGCAGTGCTAGAGATCCTGGACTAACAGATACGCAGTATTTT
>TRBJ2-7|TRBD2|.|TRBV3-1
CASSHATSGYEQYF
TGTGCCAGCAGCCATGCGACTAGCGGCTACGAGCAGTACTTC
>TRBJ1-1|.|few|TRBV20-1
CSVMGRLNTEAFF
TGCAGTGTTATGGGGAGACTGAACACTGAAGCTTTCTTT
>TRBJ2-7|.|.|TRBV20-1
CSARYTNSYEQYF
TGCAGTGCTCGATACACTAACTCCTACGAGCAGTACTTC
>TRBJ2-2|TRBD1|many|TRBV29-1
CSVVQGADTGELFF
TGCAGCGTTGTCCAGGGGGCGGACACCGGGGAGCTGTTTTTT
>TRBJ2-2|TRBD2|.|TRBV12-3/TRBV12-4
CASSLGREAGELFF
TGTGCCAGCAGTTTAGGTCGGGAGGCCGGGGAGCTGTTTTTT
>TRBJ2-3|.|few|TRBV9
CASNGLGGETDTQYF
TGTGCCAGCAACGGACTCGGGGGAGAAACAGATACGCAGTATTTT
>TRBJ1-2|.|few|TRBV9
CASSPRDAVLGYGYTF
TGTGCCAGCAGCCCTCGGGACGCCGTCCTTGGCTATGGCTACACCTTC
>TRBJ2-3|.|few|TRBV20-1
CSARWSEGPSTDTQYF
TGCAGTGCTCGGTGGTCGGAAGGTCCTAGCACAGATACGCAGTATTTT
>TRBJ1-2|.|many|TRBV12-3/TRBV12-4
CASTYRDGYTF
TGTGCCAGCACCTACAGGGATGGCTACACCTTC
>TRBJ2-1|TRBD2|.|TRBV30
CAWSVRGLAGDSEQFF
TGTGCCTGGAGTGTAAGGGGGCTAGCGGGAGATAGTGAGCAGTTCTTC
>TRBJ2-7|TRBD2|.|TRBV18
CASSPAGTSQYEQYF
TGTGCCAGCTCACCCGCCGGGACTAGCCAGTACGAGCAGTACTTC
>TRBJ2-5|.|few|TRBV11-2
CASSLAVVIQETQYF
TGTGCCAGCAGCTTAGCAGTCGTCATCCAAGAGACCCAGTACTTC
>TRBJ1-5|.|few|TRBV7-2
CASSLVSQPNQPQHF
TGTGCCAGCAGCTTAGTATCCCAGCCCAATCAGCCCCAGCATTTT
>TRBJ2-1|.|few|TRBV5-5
CASRAHPGGGGEQFF
TGTGCCAGCAGGGCTCATCCAGGGGGAGGCGGTGAGCAGTTCTTC
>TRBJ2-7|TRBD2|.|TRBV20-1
CSARDPLLASSYEQYF
TGCAGTGCTAGAGATCCCTTACTAGCGTCCTCCTACGAGCAGTACTTC
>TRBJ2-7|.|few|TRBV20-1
CSAIVRGPLYEQYF
TGCAGTGCTATAGTCCGGGGACCCCTCTACGAGCAGTACTTC
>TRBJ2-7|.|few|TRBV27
CASSLSRVDHEQYF
TGTGCCAGCAGTTTATCCAGGGTGGACCACGAGCAGTACTTC
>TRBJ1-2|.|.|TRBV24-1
CATRRGGYGYTF
TGTGCCACCAGGAGGGGGGGCTATGGCTACACCTTC
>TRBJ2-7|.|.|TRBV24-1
CATSDLEKQYF
TGTGCCACCAGTGATTTGGAAAAGCAGTACTTC
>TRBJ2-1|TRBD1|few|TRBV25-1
CASRGQVAHNEQFF
TGTGCCAGCCGGGGACAGGTCGCCCACAATGAGCAGTTCTTC
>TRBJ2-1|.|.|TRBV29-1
CSVLMGIAYVDEQFF
TGCAGCGTTCTGATGGGGATAGCCTATGTGGATGAGCAGTTCTTC
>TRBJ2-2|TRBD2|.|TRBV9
CASSVGTSGSTGELFF
TGTGCCAGCAGCGTAGGCACTAGCGGGAGTACCGGGGAGCTGTTTTTT
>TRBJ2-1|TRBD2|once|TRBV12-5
CASGLVLGGRRNEQFF
TGTGCTAGTGGTTTGGTACTGGGCGGGAGGCGGAATGAGCAGTTCTTC
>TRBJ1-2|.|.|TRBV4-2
CASSQDIGGYTF
TGTGCCAGCAGCCAAGATATTGGCGGCTACACCTTC
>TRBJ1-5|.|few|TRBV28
CASRAQGGNQPQHF
TGTGCCAGCAGGGCACAGGGAGGAAATCAGCCCCAGCATTTT
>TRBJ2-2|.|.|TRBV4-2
CASSHGSSSSHTGELFF
TGTGCCAGCAGCCATGGGTCGTCCAGCAGCCACACCGGGGAGCTGTTTTTT
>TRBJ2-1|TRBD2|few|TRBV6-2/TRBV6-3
CASSSQREGRNEQFF
TGTGCCAGCAGTTCGCAGCGGGAGGGAAGAAATGAGCAGTTCTTC
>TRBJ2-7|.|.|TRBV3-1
CASSLLSGEQYF
TGTGCCAGCAGCCTCCTGTCGGGTGAGCAGTACTTC
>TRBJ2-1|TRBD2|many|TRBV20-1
CSARLAAGKAGEQFF
TGCAGTGCTAGACTTGCAGCGGGAAAGGCGGGTGAGCAGTTCTTC
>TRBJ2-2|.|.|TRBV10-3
CATCKRGKGTDTGELFF
TGTGCCACCTGTAAGAGAGGTAAAGGGACGGACACCGGGGAGCTGTTTTTT
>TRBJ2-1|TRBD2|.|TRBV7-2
CASSKTSGSYEQFF
TGTGCCAGCAGCAAGACTAGCGGGAGTTATGAGCAGTTCTTC
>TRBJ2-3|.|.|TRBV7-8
CASSSLAERTDTQYF
TGTGCCAGCAGCTCACTGGCGGAGCGCACAGATACGCAGTATTTT
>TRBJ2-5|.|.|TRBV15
CATSRDPLPTETQYF
TGTGCCACCAGCAGGGACCCCCTCCCAACGGAGACCCAGTACTTC
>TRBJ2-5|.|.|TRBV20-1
CSARLLASETQYF
TGCAGTGCTAGATTGCTAGCTAGTGAGACCCAGTACTTC
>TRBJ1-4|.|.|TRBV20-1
CSAEGFGKLFF
TGCAGTGCTGAAGGGTTTGGAAAACTGTTTTTT
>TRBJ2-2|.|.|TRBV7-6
CASSPRSPNTGELFF
TGTGCCAGCAGCCCCAGGTCACCAAACACCGGGGAGCTGTTTTTT
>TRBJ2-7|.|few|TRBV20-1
CSAQRSRDEQYF
TGCAGTGCCCAAAGATCCAGGGACGAGCAGTACTTC
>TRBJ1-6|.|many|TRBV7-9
CASSPLRGSPLHF
TGTGCCAGCAGCCCACTCAGGGGATCACCCCTCCACTTT
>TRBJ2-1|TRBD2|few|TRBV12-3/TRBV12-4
CASTGLAGGNEQFF
TGTGCCAGCACAGGACTAGCGGGAGGCAATGAGCAGTTCTTC
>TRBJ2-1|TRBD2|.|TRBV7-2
CASSARGLSGEQFF
TGTGCCAGCAGCGCCCGGGGACTAAGCGGTGAGCAGTTCTTC
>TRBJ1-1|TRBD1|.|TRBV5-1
CASSIPGTGDVEAFF
TGCGCCAGCAGCATTCCCGGGACAGGGGATGTTGAAGCTTTCTTT